A selection of T cell receptor beta chains follows, all from one sample in a study of shared clonotypes between healthy human individuals. Repertoires were generated with immunoSEQ multiplex PCR, while TCRdb's copy carries only in-frame clones and drops some. The sample records about 700,000 clones, about 91% being singletons. The sample was naive CD8+ T cells sorted from blood. The origin of the receptors is a man aged 30 to 45 in good health. Both conserved end residues are part of each CDR3. The order of the fields is D gene, V gene, J gene, clone size, CDR3 DNA, CDR3 protein. D genes are given only for firm matches. Size is stated for part of the rows, as once, few or many counts, or as a class when the clone is expanded.

d_call: TRBD2
v_call: TRBV6-5
j_call: TRBJ2-1
clone_size: NA
cdr3_nt: TGTGCCAGCAGCCTAGGCGCGGGAGGGGTCAATGAGCAGTTCTTC
cdr3_aa: CASSLGAGGVNEQFF

d_call: TRBD1
v_call: TRBV27
j_call: TRBJ2-7
clone_size: NA
cdr3_nt: TGTGCCAGCAGTCACCGGGACAGGGTACAGGACGAGCAGTACTTC
cdr3_aa: CASSHRDRVQDEQYF

d_call: NA
v_call: TRBV7-9
j_call: TRBJ2-7
clone_size: once
cdr3_nt: TGTGCCAGCAGCTCCACCAGCGCAGCCCTATACGAGCAGTACTTC
cdr3_aa: CASSSTSAALYEQYF

d_call: NA
v_call: TRBV11-2
j_call: TRBJ1-2
clone_size: NA
cdr3_nt: TGTGCCAGCAGCTTAGATGGGCTAAACACCTTC
cdr3_aa: CASSLDGLNTF

d_call: NA
v_call: TRBV29-1
j_call: TRBJ2-5
clone_size: NA
cdr3_nt: TGCAGCGTTGAAACCCCCTACCAAGAGACCCAGTACTTC
cdr3_aa: CSVETPYQETQYF

d_call: NA
v_call: TRBV13
j_call: TRBJ2-7
clone_size: NA
cdr3_nt: TGTGCCAGCAGCTGGGGTAGCGACGAGCAGTACTTC
cdr3_aa: CASSWGSDEQYF

d_call: TRBD2
v_call: TRBV28
j_call: TRBJ2-1
clone_size: NA
cdr3_nt: TGTGCCAGCAGTTTATCCCCTAGCGGATGGATTAAGGATGAGCAGTTCTTC
cdr3_aa: CASSLSPSGWIKDEQFF

d_call: NA
v_call: TRBV7-6
j_call: TRBJ2-4
clone_size: once
cdr3_nt: TGTGCCAGCAGCCCCGAGGGGAGTTACATTCAGTACTTC
cdr3_aa: CASSPEGSYIQYF

d_call: TRBD2
v_call: TRBV19
j_call: TRBJ2-1
clone_size: NA
cdr3_nt: TGTGCCAGTAGTATACTAGCGGGAGTACCGAGCTCCTACAATGAGCAGTTCTTC
cdr3_aa: CASSILAGVPSSYNEQFF

d_call: TRBD1
v_call: TRBV7-9
j_call: TRBJ2-5
clone_size: once
cdr3_nt: TGTGCCAGCAGCCCCCGGGACAGGTTCTTTGGGGAGACCCAGTACTTC
cdr3_aa: CASSPRDRFFGETQYF

d_call: NA
v_call: TRBV25-1
j_call: TRBJ1-4
clone_size: NA
cdr3_nt: TGTGCCAGCAGTGGGGCCGAGGTGTTTTTT
cdr3_aa: CASSGAEVFF

d_call: TRBD1
v_call: TRBV13
j_call: TRBJ1-1
clone_size: NA
cdr3_nt: TGTGCCAGCAGCTTAGGGGGACAGGGGAGCACTGAAGCTTTCTTT
cdr3_aa: CASSLGGQGSTEAFF

d_call: TRBD1
v_call: TRBV6-4
j_call: TRBJ2-5
clone_size: NA
cdr3_nt: TGTGCCAGCAGTGGCCCGACAGGGGAAGAGACCCAGTACTTC
cdr3_aa: CASSGPTGEETQYF

d_call: NA
v_call: TRBV19
j_call: TRBJ1-5
clone_size: NA
cdr3_nt: TGTGCCAGTAGCGTCGGATGGGGCAATCAGCCCCAGCATTTT
cdr3_aa: CASSVGWGNQPQHF

d_call: TRBD1
v_call: TRBV5-5
j_call: TRBJ2-1
clone_size: NA
cdr3_nt: TGTGCCAGCGCTGATACCGGGACAGGGCTCAATGAGCAGTTCTTC
cdr3_aa: CASADTGTGLNEQFF

d_call: TRBD2
v_call: TRBV9
j_call: TRBJ2-1
clone_size: NA
cdr3_nt: TGTGCCAGCAGCCCTAGGGCGGTGGCGGGAGGGGTGGGAAATGAGCAGTTCTTC
cdr3_aa: CASSPRAVAGGVGNEQFF

d_call: NA
v_call: TRBV15
j_call: TRBJ2-1
clone_size: once
cdr3_nt: TGTGCCACCAGCAGAGGGCCTAGCGACTACAATGAGCAGTTCTTC
cdr3_aa: CATSRGPSDYNEQFF

d_call: TRBD1
v_call: TRBV6-5
j_call: TRBJ2-7
clone_size: NA
cdr3_nt: TGTGCCAGCAGTTACCAGGGGGCCTACGAGCAGTACTTC
cdr3_aa: CASSYQGAYEQYF

d_call: NA
v_call: TRBV28
j_call: TRBJ2-7
clone_size: NA
cdr3_nt: TGTGCCAGCAGTTTTAATTTAAACTACGAGCAGTACTTC
cdr3_aa: CASSFNLNYEQYF

d_call: NA
v_call: TRBV28
j_call: TRBJ1-1
clone_size: NA
cdr3_nt: TGTGCCAGCAGTTTAATTGACGGAGCGACCACTGAAGCTTTCTTT
cdr3_aa: CASSLIDGATTEAFF

d_call: TRBD1
v_call: TRBV6-4
j_call: TRBJ2-1
clone_size: NA
cdr3_nt: TGTGCCAGCAGGGGGACAGGGGCCAATCATCTCTACAATGAGCAGTTCTTC
cdr3_aa: CASRGTGANHLYNEQFF

d_call: TRBD2
v_call: TRBV27
j_call: TRBJ2-1
clone_size: NA
cdr3_nt: TGTGCCAGCAGTACCCGGACTAGCGGGAGAAGTAGGAATGAGCAGTTCTTC
cdr3_aa: CASSTRTSGRSRNEQFF

d_call: TRBD2
v_call: TRBV27
j_call: TRBJ2-1
clone_size: few
cdr3_nt: TGTGCCAGCAGCGGGCGGGAGGGGGATCTCCATGAGCAGTTCTTC
cdr3_aa: CASSGREGDLHEQFF

d_call: TRBD2
v_call: TRBV4-1
j_call: TRBJ2-5
clone_size: NA
cdr3_nt: TGCGCCAGCAGTACCGCGGGAGGTCGGGAGACCCAGTACTTC
cdr3_aa: CASSTAGGRETQYF

d_call: TRBD2
v_call: TRBV7-2
j_call: TRBJ2-3
clone_size: NA
cdr3_nt: TGTGCCAGCAGCTCCACTAGCGGGAGGGGAGGGGATACGCAGTATTTT
cdr3_aa: CASSSTSGRGGDTQYF

d_call: NA
v_call: TRBV30
j_call: TRBJ2-7
clone_size: NA
cdr3_nt: TGTGCCTGGAGTCTGGGGGGATACGAGCAGTACTTC
cdr3_aa: CAWSLGGYEQYF

d_call: TRBD2
v_call: TRBV6-4
j_call: TRBJ2-5
clone_size: NA
cdr3_nt: TGTGCCAGCAGTGACTCGACTAGCGGGAGCGTTGAGACCCAGTACTTC
cdr3_aa: CASSDSTSGSVETQYF

d_call: NA
v_call: TRBV6-1
j_call: TRBJ1-2
clone_size: NA
cdr3_nt: TGTGCCAGCAGTGAGGGACTTTGGGCCGGTTTGTCCTATGGCTACACCTTC
cdr3_aa: CASSEGLWAGLSYGYTF

d_call: TRBD1
v_call: TRBV27
j_call: TRBJ1-5
clone_size: NA
cdr3_nt: TGTGCCAGCAGCTTGGGGACAGGTCCAAATCAGCCCCAGCATTTT
cdr3_aa: CASSLGTGPNQPQHF